What follows are 17 T cell receptor beta chains derived from one specimen sequenced in a study of vaccination and CD4 T cells after COVID-19. Their antigens are not known. Stated treatment: approximately nine-day PBMC culture with coronavirus spike peptide pools or control peptides (ViraFEST assay). The Oncomine TCR Beta short-read assay was applied to DNA of cultured CD4+ T cells. In TCRdb, the PCR reads were re-called with MiXCR into one record per CDR3 protein. The table lists around 5,000 distinct CDR3 sequences, around 34% of them singletons. This sample comprised CD4+ T cells from blood, cultured in vitro, obtained after SARS-CoV-2 vaccination. The origin of the receptors is a human donor who had recovered from COVID-19.

The V and J genes are TRBV28 and TRBJ2-1; a weak D match, TRBD2 (5 bases). The V end was cut by 10 bases, the J end by 8 bases, with 21 bases between. Germline CDR1 MDHEN, CDR2 SYDVKM. The CDR3 has 14 residues. For the CDR3, the DNA is TGTGCCACTGCGCGAGGACTCGTCTTCCATGAGCAGTTCTTC. Its translation: CATARGLVFHEQFF.

V gene TRBV7-2 combines with J gene TRBJ1-6; the D gene is possibly TRBD1 (6 bases). V gave up 4 bases and J gave up 13 bases, with 11 bases separating them. Germline CDR1 and CDR2: SGHTA and FQGNSA. The CDR3 loop spans 12 amino acids. As DNA, the CDR3 is TGTGCCAGCAGCTCGACAGGAAGCCCCCTCCACTTT. Its protein is CASSSTGSPLHF. The whole variable domain, filled in from reference TRBV7-2 and TRBJ1-6, reads GAGVSQSPSNKVTEKGKDVELRCDPISGHTALYWYRQSLGQGLEFLIYFQGNSAPDKSGLPSDRFSAERTGGSVSTLTIQRTQQEDSAVYLCASSSTGSPLHFGNGTRLTVT.

The chain joins TRBV20-1 to TRBJ1-2, with 8 bases aligning to TRBD1. In germline, CDR1 is DFQATT, CDR2 SNEGSKA (reference sequence). This CDR3 has 16 residues. The ends lost 0 bases at V and 0 bases at J; junction bases unmatched: 6. CDR3 in DNA: TGCAGTGCTAGAGATTCAGGGGGCCTACCTAACTATGGCTACACCTTC. This encodes CSARDSGGLPNYGYTF.

This clonotype was observed a single time. The V and J genes are TRBV7-2 and TRBJ2-1; 8 positions match TRBD1. The CDR3 spans 15 residues. Germline CDR1 reads SGHTA; CDR2 reads FQGNSA. J gave up 4 bases and V 5 bases, and 7 bases lay outside the gene matches. This chain's CDR3 is CASSVRGQEYNEQFF. CDR3 sequence (DNA): TGTGCCAGCAGCGTTAGGGGACAGGAGTACAATGAGCAGTTCTTC.

This rearrangement joins TRBV19 to TRBJ2-2; no clear D. The V gene lost 0 bases and the J gene lost 6 bases, with 8 bases spanning the gap. Germline V lookup: CDR1 LNHDA, CDR2 SQIVND (reference sequence). CDR3 length: 14 residues. In DNA form, the CDR3 reads TGTGCCAGTAGTATAGACTACCCCCCCGGGGAGCTGTTTTTT. Translation gives CASSIDYPPGELFF. Full variable domain (outside the CDR3, taken from reference TRBV19 and TRBJ2-2): DGGITQSPKYLFRKEGQNVTLSCEQNLNHDAMYWYRQDPGQGLRLIYYSQIVNDFQKGDIAEGYSVSREKKESFPLTVTSAQKNPTAFYLCASSIDYPPGELFFGEGSRLTVL.

V gene TRBV7-2 combines with J gene TRBJ2-5; TRBD1 matches at 10 bases. CDR3 length: 14 residues. CDR1 is SGHTA, CDR2 FQGNSA, per germline. With 5 bases clipped from V and 4 bases from J, the junction kept 4 bases outside the gene matches. CDR3 sequence (DNA): TGTGCCAGCAGCAACGACAGGGGGCGAGAGACCCAGTACTTC. This encodes CASSNDRGRETQYF.

V usage is TRBV6-2 or TRBV6-3 and J usage is TRBJ2-5, with TRBD2 matching 11 bases. Losses at the gene ends were 0 bases for V and 0 bases for J; bases not matched to a gene: 6. The CDR3 is 18 residues long. In germline, CDR1 is MNHEY, CDR2 SVGEGT. The CDR3 sequence is CASSYSSGLAGYQETQYF. DNA for the CDR3: TGTGCCAGCAGTTACTCTTCAGGACTAGCGGGCTACCAAGAGACCCAGTACTTC.

This chain links TRBV6-1 with TRBJ2-6; no definite D call. The CDR3 contains 15 residues. Germline V gene data show CDR1 as MNHNS and CDR2 as SASEGT. Trimming took off 7 bases at V and 1 base at J, with 11 bases between the two ends. DNA of the CDR3: TGTGCCAGCACCCTACGGCGATCTGGGGCCAACGTCCTGACTTTC. This sequence encodes CASTLRRSGANVLTF.

In its sample, this clonotype was seen a few times. The J gene is TRBJ1-6, the V gene TRBV20-1; 7 bases fit TRBD1. The CDR3 is 14 amino acids. Germline CDR1 is DFQATT and CDR2 is SNEGSKA (reference sequence). The trim removed 6 bases at V and 6 bases at J, leaving 8 bases unmatched. The CDR3 reads CSAATGVSNSPLHF. The DNA for the CDR3 is TGCAGTGCGGCCACAGGGGTTAGTAATTCACCCCTCCACTTT.

In its sample, this clonotype was seen a few times. The chain uses TRBV6-1 and TRBJ1-2; 7 bases are shared with TRBD1. Trimming removed 3 bases from V and 3 bases from J; junction bases left unmatched: 1. The germline V gene has CDR1 MNHNS and CDR2 SASEGT. The CDR3 length is 13 residues. This chain's CDR3 is CASSEDRYYGYTF. The CDR3 DNA reads TGTGCCAGCAGTGAGGACAGGTACTATGGCTACACCTTC.

This clonotype has only a few counts. The chain couples TRBV2 to TRBJ1-5; D might be TRBD1 (6 bases). This CDR3 spans 13 amino acids. The germline CDR1 and CDR2 sequences are SNHLY and FYNNEI. Trimming removed 4 bases at V and 7 bases at J, with 11 bases between. CDR3 coding DNA: TGTGCCAGCAGTGCTGGGGGCCACCAGCCCCAGCATTTT. Encoded protein: CASSAGGHQPQHF. The full variable domain, completed using reference TRBV2 and TRBJ1-5, is EPEVTQTPSHQVTQMGQEVILRCVPISNHLYFYWYRQILGQKVEFLVSFYNNEISEKSEIFDDQFSVERPDGSNFTLKIRSTKLEDSAMYFCASSAGGHQPQHFGDGTRLSIL.

This clonotype was counted only a few times. The chain employs TRBV7-9 and TRBJ1-2; D call uncertain. The length of the CDR3 is 15 residues. V was clipped by 5 bases and J by 5 bases, with 18 bases between them. Germline CDR1 is SEHNR and CDR2 is FQNEAQ (reference sequence). CDR3 bases: TGTGCCAGCAGCCCCCACGGCGGGGAATGGTATGGCTACACCTTC. Amino acid sequence: CASSPHGGEWYGYTF.

This clonotype was detected only a few times. J is TRBJ2-7 and V is TRBV28; 8 bases match TRBD1. The CDR3 extends over 14 amino acids. V shed 6 bases, J shed 3 bases, and the junction held 7 bases outside the gene matches. CDR1 MDHEN and CDR2 SYDVKM come from the germline V gene. CDR3 residues: CASSRTGFSYEQYF. CDR3 nucleotides: TGTGCCAGCAGCCGGACAGGGTTTAGCTACGAGCAGTACTTC.

This clonotype was counted only a few times. The genes are TRBV2 and TRBJ1-5, with TRBD1 as a possible D gene (5 bases). Trimming shortened V by 6 bases and J by 2 bases, and 14 bases separated the two germline ends. This CDR3 region has 15 residues. Germline assignment: CDR1 SNHLY and CDR2 FYNNEI. The DNA for the CDR3 is TGTGCCAGCAGCGGCGATACAGGAGGCAATCAGCCCCAGCATTTT. Encoded protein: CASSGDTGGNQPQHF. Combining the CDR3 with reference TRBV2 and TRBJ1-5 gives the whole variable domain EPEVTQTPSHQVTQMGQEVILRCVPISNHLYFYWYRQILGQKVEFLVSFYNNEISEKSEIFDDQFSVERPDGSNFTLKIRSTKLEDSAMYFCASSGDTGGNQPQHFGDGTRLSIL.

This clonotype appeared a few times. This chain joins TRBV20-1 and TRBJ2-6; unclear D gene. Germline values: CDR1 DFQATT, CDR2 SNEGSKA (reference sequence). The CDR3 has 13 residues. The V gene lost 5 bases and the J gene lost 6 bases, with 11 bases spanning the gap. CDR3 loop: CSAGSVPANVLTF. As DNA, the CDR3 is TGCAGTGCTGGAAGTGTCCCGGCCAACGTCCTGACTTTC.

This clonotype was counted only a few times. V and J are TRBV7-9 and TRBJ1-2; D unclear. V was shortened by 2 bases and J by 5 bases, with 12 bases between the two germline ends. The CDR3 length is 14 residues. The V gene's germline CDR1 is SEHNR and CDR2 FQNEAQ (reference sequence). The CDR3 loop reads CASSLHSDPYGYTF. CDR3 coding DNA: TGTGCCAGCAGCTTACACAGTGACCCGTATGGCTACACCTTC.

The CDR3 sequence is CASSGGRSTEAFF. For the CDR3, the DNA is TGTGCCAGTTCGGGGGGGAGAAGCACTGAAGCTTTCTTT. The rearrangement uses TRBV19 and TRBJ1-1; TRBD1 is a possible D gene (5 bases). Per germline, CDR1 LNHDA and CDR2 SQIVND (reference sequence). Between the trimmed V and J ends, which lost 8 bases and 4 bases, there was a span of 14 bases. The CDR3 is 13 amino acids.